The 21 T cell receptor beta chains reported below all come from one sample, sequenced in a study of shared clonotypes between healthy human individuals. Produced via immunoSEQ multiplex PCR; TCRdb's table is partial and in-frame only. The sample yields 850,000 to 1,200,000 clones, around 74% seen once. Sequenced sample: memory CD4+ T cells sorted from blood. Stated subset: CD45RA-negative fraction. The source of these receptors is a man aged 18 to 30 in good health.

V gene TRBV11-2 combines with J gene TRBJ2-3; D might be TRBD1 or TRBD2, each matching 7 bases. Germline V gene sequence: CDR1 SGHAT, CDR2 FQNNGV. Trimming cost V 6 bases and J 2 bases, with 21 bases left between them. This CDR3 has 17 residues. The CDR3 DNA reads as TGTGCCAGCAGAAAGGGAGGGGGCCTGGAACTCACAGATACGCAGTATTTT. Protein sequence: CASRKGGGLELTDTQYF.

This clone occurred many times. CDR3 DNA: TGCGCCAGCAGCCAAACAGGATCCCAAGGAAAAACTGAAGCTTTCTTT. It is translated as CASSQTGSQGKTEAFF. The chain employs TRBV4-1 and TRBJ1-1, with a weak D call TRBD1 (5 bases). Trimming left V 2 bases short and J 5 bases short, with 18 bases between. Germline CDR1 is MGHRA and CDR2 is YSYEKL. The CDR3 loop spans 16 amino acids.

The rearrangement uses TRBV30 and TRBJ1-4; no definite D call. From germline, CDR1 is GTSNPN and CDR2 SVGIG (reference sequence). This CDR3 region has 13 residues. Trimming took 2 bases from V and 16 from J, leaving 20 bases between them. CDR3 protein: CAWSLTSAREPFF. In DNA form, the CDR3 reads TGTGCCTGGAGTTTAACGAGCGCGAGGGAACCGTTTTTT. Based on the CDR3 plus reference TRBV30 and TRBJ1-4, the full variable domain is SQTIHQWPATLVQPVGSPLSLECTVEGTSNPNLYWYRQAAGRGLQLLFYSVGIGQISSEVPQNLSASRPQDRQFILSSKKLLLSDSGFYLCAWSLTSAREPFFGSGTQLSVL.

J is TRBJ2-1 and V is TRBV10-3, with D unclear. This CDR3 spans 15 amino acids. The V end was cut by 0 bases, the J end by 2 bases, with 8 bases between. Germline assignment: CDR1 ENHRY and CDR2 SYGVKD. CDR3 bases: TGTGCCATCAGTGAGTCTGGTTATACCTACAATGAGCAGTTCTTC. It encodes CAISESGYTYNEQFF.

The J gene is TRBJ1-5, the V gene TRBV28; 10 bases are shared with TRBD1. The CDR3 consists of 17 residues. V lost 6 bases to trimming and J lost 0 bases; unmatched junction nucleotides: 8. Germline values: CDR1 MDHEN, CDR2 SYDVKM. The CDR3: CASRSGTGASSNQPQHF. The CDR3 region has the DNA TGTGCCAGCAGGTCCGGGACAGGGGCCAGTAGCAATCAGCCCCAGCATTTT.

The J gene is TRBJ2-3, the V gene TRBV19; TRBD2 aligns across 7 bases. The CDR3 runs 17 residues. Germline loops: CDR1 LNHDA, CDR2 SQIVND (reference sequence). The trim removed 5 bases at V and 2 bases at J, leaving 13 bases unmatched. The CDR3, as DNA: TGTGCCAGTAGTCTCCGGGGGACGGGAGGTATCACAGATACGCAGTATTTT. Translated, it gives CASSLRGTGGITDTQYF.

The rearrangement joins TRBV7-2 to TRBJ2-4; D unclear. Trimming cost V 0 bases and J 6 bases, with 9 bases left between them. The V gene's germline CDR1 is SGHTA and CDR2 FQGNSA. CDR3 length: 14 amino acids. The DNA for the CDR3 is TGTGCCAGCAGCTTAGCGGCAGTGGGAAACATTCAGTACTTC. Translation gives CASSLAAVGNIQYF.

The chain uses TRBV6-4 and TRBJ1-1; D unresolved. The CDR3 spans 14 residues. Germline CDR1 and CDR2: MRHNA and SNTAGT. Trimming left V 6 bases short and J 8 bases short, with 19 bases between. Here the CDR3 DNA reads TGTGCCAGCAGCGCGACGGGAACGGGCCTCGAAGCTTTCTTT. Amino acids: CASSATGTGLEAFF.

V gene TRBV10-2 combines with J gene TRBJ2-1; maybe TRBD1 (6 bases). The length of the CDR3 is 13 residues. V was clipped by 7 bases and J by 9 bases, with 16 bases between them. Germline V gene sequence: CDR1 WSHSY, CDR2 SAAADI. As DNA, the CDR3 is TGCGCCAGCACCTGGCAGGGGAAGGGTGAGCAGTTCTTC. Its translation: CASTWQGKGEQFF.

The J gene is TRBJ2-4, the V gene TRBV30; TRBD2 aligns across 8 bases. Germline trimming cut 4 bases from V and 0 bases from J; bases unmatched to any gene: 11. The length of the CDR3 is 17 residues. The germline CDR1 and CDR2 sequences are GTSNPN and SVGIG (reference sequence). In DNA, the CDR3 is TGTGCCTGGAAAACTAGCGGACTTTTACTAGCCAAAAACATTCAGTACTTC. Amino acid sequence: CAWKTSGLLLAKNIQYF.

This clone was seen a few times. The chain recombines TRBV10-3 with TRBJ2-7, with D perhaps TRBD1 or TRBD2 (7 bases each). Trimming stripped 10 bases from V and 2 bases from J, with 15 bases between. Germline V gives CDR1 ENHRY, CDR2 SYGVKD. The CDR3 sequence is 13 residues long. The CDR3 region has the DNA TGTGCCACTCGCGGGGGACAGCCCTACGAGCAGTACTTC. It is translated as CATRGGQPYEQYF.

As concerns this clone: This specimen includes other DNA sequences encoding the same CDR3. The chain recombines TRBV5-4 with TRBJ2-7; D is unclear. This CDR3 region has 15 residues. CDR1 SGHNT and CDR2 YYREEE come from the germline V gene (reference sequence). The V end was cut by 0 bases, the J end by 0 bases, with 10 bases between. The CDR3 here is CASSLGGRSSYEQYF. The CDR3 bases are TGTGCCAGCAGCTTGGGGGGAAGGAGCTCCTACGAGCAGTACTTC.

The CDR3 nucleotides read TGTGCCAGCAGCTTAGATCACGGGACTTGGAGCAATGAGCAGTTCTTC. Translated: CASSLDHGTWSNEQFF. The rearrangement joins TRBV11-2 to TRBJ2-1; D is possibly TRBD2 (6 bases). Germline V gene data show CDR1 as SGHAT and CDR2 as FQNNGV. The ends were cut back, 0 bases at V and 6 bases at J, with 15 bases in the middle. The CDR3 has 16 amino acids.

The CDR3 spells CARSIYTGNVTIYF. DNA for the CDR3: TGTGCCAGAAGCATCTACACAGGGAATGTCACCATATATTTT. The rearrangement joins TRBV5-3 to TRBJ1-3; a possible D gene is TRBD1 (6 bases). TRBV5-3 is an ORF, with its function uncertain. This CDR3 spans 14 amino acids. V was clipped by 4 bases and J by 9 bases, with 17 bases between them.

About this clone itself: This may come from a read error, since a much larger clone is one base off. This CDR3 is also generated by other DNA sequences in the sample. The chain uses TRBV2 and TRBJ2-7; D call uncertain. Germline CDR1 SNHLY, CDR2 FYNNEI. V shed 4 bases and J shed 1 base, with 5 bases lying between them. The CDR3 runs 12 residues. CDR3 in amino acids: CASSGDSYEQYF. The CDR3 DNA reads as TGTGCCAGCAGTGGGGATTCCTACGAGCAGTACTTC.

The CDR3 DNA sequence: TGTGCCAGCAGTTATACACGGGTGACTGAAGCTTTCTTT. Translating it yields CASSYTRVTEAFF. V and J are TRBV6-1 and TRBJ1-1; no clear D gene. Germline V lookup: CDR1 MNHNS, CDR2 SASEGT. The CDR3 is 13 residues long. Trimming cost V 5 bases and J 5 bases, with 12 bases left between them.

The chain employs TRBV10-3 and TRBJ2-3; D tentatively fits TRBD1 or TRBD2 (5 bases each). Germline CDR1 ENHRY, CDR2 SYGVKD. Trimming stripped 10 bases from V and 0 bases from J, with 14 bases between. The CDR3 covers 14 residues. CDR3 sequence (DNA): TGTGCCACGACGGGGCTCACTAGCACAGATACGCAGTATTTT. Translating gives CATTGLTSTDTQYF.

This clone was found once. The genes are TRBV30 and TRBJ1-2; possible D gene TRBD1, 5 bases. The CDR3 totals 17 residues. V was trimmed by 0 bases and J by 3 bases, leaving 20 bases between them. Per germline, CDR1 GTSNPN and CDR2 SVGIG (reference sequence). In nucleotides, the CDR3 is TGTGCCTGGAGTGTATCGGTGGGGGTCAGGTCTTACTATGGCTACACCTTC. This sequence encodes CAWSVSVGVRSYYGYTF.

J is TRBJ2-7 and V is TRBV29-1, with 7 bases identical to TRBD1. The CDR3 is made up of 12 amino acids. Trimming at V came to 7 bases and at J to 3 bases, leaving 6 bases not matched to a gene. Germline V lookup: CDR1 SQVTM, CDR2 ANQGSEA. The CDR3, as DNA: TGCAGCGCCCAGACAGGGAACTACGAGCAGTACTTC. Translation: CSAQTGNYEQYF.

This clone was seen a few times. Other DNA sequences in this sample translate to the same CDR3. The chain joins TRBV5-4 to TRBJ2-3; D is unresolved. CDR1 SGHNT and CDR2 YYREEE come from the germline V gene (reference sequence). This CDR3 has 14 amino acids. Trimming took 4 bases from V and 0 from J, leaving 9 bases between them. The DNA of the CDR3 is TGTGCCAGCAGCCCAGAGACTAGCACAGATACGCAGTATTTT. Protein sequence: CASSPETSTDTQYF.

This clone was detected ten times or more. The chain joins TRBV4-1 to TRBJ1-2; 8 nucleotides agree with TRBD1. Per the germline V gene, CDR1 is MGHRA and CDR2 is YSYEKL. CDR3 length: 18 residues. J was trimmed by 0 bases and V by 4 bases; bases with no gene match: 13. CDR3 sequence reads: CASSPGGPFLLANYGYTF. The CDR3 region has the DNA TGCGCCAGCAGCCCAGGGGGCCCCTTTTTACTAGCTAACTATGGCTACACCTTC.